This TCR beta chain was profiled in a study of cytomegalovirus exposure and HLA in healthy donors. Findings and caveats of the study: Looking again later, the authors saw that most CMV-associated TCR beta chains seemed HLA-restricted.

This clone was recorded only once. As yet, its antigen is unknown. The CDR3 runs to 12 residues. Germline V gives CDR1 MNHEY, CDR2 SMNVEV (reference sequence). Trimming took 8 bases from V and 5 from J; bases not matched to a gene: 4. Primers for the PCR totalled 60 Vbeta and 13 Jbeta. TCRdb's table, derived via immunoSEQ multiplex PCR, lists solely in-frame clones and lacks some. Altogether about 120,000 clones are present, 81% being singletons, with the ten largest covering around 4%. J is TRBJ1-2 and V is TRBV27; the match to TRBD1 covers 8 bases. Sequencing input: PBMCs. The receptor comes from a woman aged 25-40 years in good health and CMV-seronegative. CDR3 in amino acids: CASSGQGYGYTF. The CDR3 nucleotides are TGTGCCAGCTCAGGACAGGGTTATGGCTACACCTTC.